This T cell receptor (beta chain) was recovered during a study of graft-versus-host responses after intestinal transplantation. Study conclusions and caveats: With peak circulating GvH clone levels came an association with early post-transplant HvG declines. Present in recipient marrow, GvH clones included some that appeared first in ileum or blood.

Some clones are missing from TCRdb's copy, which holds only in-frame ones; the method was immunoSEQ multiplex PCR. This table holds roughly 14,000 clones, 30% to 35% found once. This clone was counted between two and nine times. Researchers placed about 200,000 CFSE-labeled responder cells in culture with about 200,000 irradiated, violet-dye-labeled stimulator cells. Deletions cut 0 bases from V and 4 bases from J, with 10 bases between. CDR3 length equals 14 residues. The V gene's germline CDR1 is SGHTA and CDR2 FQGNSA. This sample comprised alloreactive CD8+ T cells from a mixed lymphocyte reaction culture, obtained before intestinal transplant. Subset reported: CFSE-low proliferating T cells sorted from roughly six-day pre-transplant mixed lymphocyte reaction (GvH or HvG direction). The rearrangement uses TRBV7-2 and TRBJ2-7, with TRBD1 as a possible D gene (6 bases). This receptor was taken from a human patient who received an intestinal transplant. CDR3 protein: CASSLAGTPYEQYF. The CDR3 DNA sequence: TGTGCCAGCAGCTTAGCGGGGACACCTTACGAGCAGTACTTC.